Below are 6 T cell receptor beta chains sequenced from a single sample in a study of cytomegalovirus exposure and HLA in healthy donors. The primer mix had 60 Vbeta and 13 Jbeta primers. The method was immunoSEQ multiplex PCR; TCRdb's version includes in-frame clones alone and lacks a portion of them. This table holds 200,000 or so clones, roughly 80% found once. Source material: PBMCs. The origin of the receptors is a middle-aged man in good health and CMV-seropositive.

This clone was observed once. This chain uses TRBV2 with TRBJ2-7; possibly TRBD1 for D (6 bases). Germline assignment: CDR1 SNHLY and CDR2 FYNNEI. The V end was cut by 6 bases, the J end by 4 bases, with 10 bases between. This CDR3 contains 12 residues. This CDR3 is CASRGTGYEQYF. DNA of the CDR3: TGTGCCAGCAGGGGAACAGGGTACGAGCAGTACTTC.

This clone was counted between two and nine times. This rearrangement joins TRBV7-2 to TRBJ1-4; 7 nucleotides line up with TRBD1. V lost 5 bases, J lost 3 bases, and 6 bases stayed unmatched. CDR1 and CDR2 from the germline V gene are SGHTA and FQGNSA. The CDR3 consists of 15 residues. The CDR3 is CASSPRQGPNEKLFF. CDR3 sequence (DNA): TGTGCCAGCAGCCCCCGACAGGGTCCTAATGAAAAACTGTTTTTT.

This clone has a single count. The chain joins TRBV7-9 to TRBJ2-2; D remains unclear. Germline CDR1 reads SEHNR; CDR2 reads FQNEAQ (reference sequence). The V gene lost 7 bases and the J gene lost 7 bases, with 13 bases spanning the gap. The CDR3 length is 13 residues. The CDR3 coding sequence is TGTGCCAGCATCTACCGAGGTAGCGGGGAGCTGTTTTTT. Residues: CASIYRGSGELFF.

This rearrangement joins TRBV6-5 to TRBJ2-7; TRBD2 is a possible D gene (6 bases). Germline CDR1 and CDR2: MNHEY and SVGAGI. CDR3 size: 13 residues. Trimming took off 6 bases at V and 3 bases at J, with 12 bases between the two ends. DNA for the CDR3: TGTGCCAGCAGACAACTAGCCCTCTACGAGCAGTACTTC. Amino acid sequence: CASRQLALYEQYF.

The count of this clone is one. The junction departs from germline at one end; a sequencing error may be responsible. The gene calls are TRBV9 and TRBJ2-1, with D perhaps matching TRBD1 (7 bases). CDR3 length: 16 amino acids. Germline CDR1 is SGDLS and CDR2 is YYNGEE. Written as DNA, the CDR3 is TGTGCCAGCAGCGTAGAGCAGGGGGGCTTTTACATTGAGCAGTTCTTC. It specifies CASSVEQGGFYIEQFF. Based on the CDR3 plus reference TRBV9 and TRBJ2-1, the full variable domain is DSGVTQTPKHLITATGQRVTLRCSPRSGDLSVYWYQQSLDQGLQFLIQYYNGEERAKGNILERFSAQQFPDLHSELNLSSLELGDSALYFCASSVEQGGFYIEQFFGPGTRLTVL.

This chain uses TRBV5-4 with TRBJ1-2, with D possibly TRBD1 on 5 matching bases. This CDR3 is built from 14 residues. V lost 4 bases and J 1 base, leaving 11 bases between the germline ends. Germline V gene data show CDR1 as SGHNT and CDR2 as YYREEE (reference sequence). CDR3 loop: CASSRPDSNYGYTF. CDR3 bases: TGTGCCAGCAGCCGCCCCGACAGTAACTATGGCTACACCTTC.